The entry below gives a single T cell receptor (beta chain) sequence along with its context. What it binds is not known. Unique molecular identifiers were incorporated into the prepared TCRbeta library. TCRdb itself ran the PCR reads through MiXCR, one entry per CDR3 protein. The sample comprises some 120,000 distinct CDR3 sequences, 8% to 10% of which are singletons, and around 24% rests with the top ten. The sample comes from a study of T-cell reconstitution after alpha-beta-depleted transplantation in children. Study outcomes and limitations: Several hundred rapidly expanded clones from non-depleted graft cells reportedly supplied alpha-beta T cells about two months post-transplant. From newly produced T cells came most of the T-cell counts and diversity one year after transplant.

V was pared by 1 base and J by 0 bases, with 6 bases of the junction left unmatched. Germline V gives CDR1 SGHDT, CDR2 YYEEEE. The CDR3 is 17 amino acids. The receptor comes from a girl less than two years old who had a stem cell transplant for combined immunodeficiency, so the T cells may come from the graft donor. The specimen was PBMCs, mostly from graft donor cells, collected 180 days after TCRalphabeta/CD19-depleted stem cell transplant. The chain joins TRBV5-6 to TRBJ2-3, with 9 nucleotides matching TRBD1. CDR3 in amino acids: CASSLRGQGGSTDTQYF. In nucleotides, the CDR3 is TGTGCCAGCAGCTTGAGGGGACAGGGTGGGAGCACAGATACGCAGTATTTT.